The rows below give T cell receptor beta chains drawn from one sample of a study of control samples from healthy donors and cancer patients. The assay was immunoSEQ multiplex PCR, and TCRdb's table has in-frame clones only and misses some. The sample contains around 150,000 clones, roughly 94% of which appear only once. What was sequenced was blood. These receptors were collected from a woman aged 40-49 years in good health. CDR3s include the opening cysteine and the closing phenylalanine or tryptophan. A D gene is named only where the DNA matches it firmly. Only some rows state a clone size, as once, few, many or a class for expanded clones.

TRBV29-1	NA	NA	TRBJ1-4	TGCAGCGCCTCAGGGGATCAGCAAGGTAGCGAAAAACTGTTTTTT	CSASGDQQGSEKLFF
TRBV29-1	NA	TRBD1	TRBJ1-1	TGCAGCGTTGTTGATCGGGACAGGAGTTTGGGCACTGAAGCTTTCTTT	CSVVDRDRSLGTEAFF
TRBV2	NA	NA	TRBJ1-2	TGTGCCAGCAGGAACGATGGCCTCATCTATGGCTACACCTTC	CASRNDGLIYGYTF
TRBV7-2	NA	NA	TRBJ1-4	TGTGCCAGCAGCTTAAGGGGGACAACTAATGAAAAACTGTTTTTT	CASSLRGTTNEKLFF
TRBV7-9	NA	NA	TRBJ1-2	TGTGCCACACTAACCGGGACCTCGGCTGCTAACTATGGCTACACCTTC	CATLTGTSAANYGYTF
TRBV2	NA	TRBD1	TRBJ2-7	TGTGCCAGCAGACCGGGACAGTACTACGAGCAGTACTTC	CASRPGQYYEQYF
TRBV3-1/TRBV3-2	NA	TRBD2	TRBJ2-7	TGTGCCAGCAGCCCAACCACCTTCCTAGCGGGCTACGAGCAGTACTTC	CASSPTTFLAGYEQYF
TRBV5-5	NA	TRBD1	TRBJ1-4	TGTGCCAGCAGACGCCGGGGGACAGGGAAGGATGAAAAACTGTTTTTT	CASRRRGTGKDEKLFF
TRBV5-5	NA	NA	TRBJ1-2	TGTGCCAGCAGCCTGTCGGGACGCCCGAACTATGGCTACACCTTC	CASSLSGRPNYGYTF
TRBV19	NA	TRBD2	TRBJ2-5	TGTGCCAGTAGTATCGATCTAGCGGGCCAAGAGACCCAGTACTTC	CASSIDLAGQETQYF
TRBV7-2	NA	NA	TRBJ1-1	TGTGCCAGCAGTCTGACAGGGAACACTGAAGCTTTCTTT	CASSLTGNTEAFF
TRBV19	NA	TRBD1	TRBJ1-1	TGTGCCAGTAGTCTGGGACAGCGGGTGACTGAAGCTTTCTTT	CASSLGQRVTEAFF
TRBV5-1	few	TRBD2	TRBJ2-7	TGCGCCAGCAGCTTGAGGTTTACTAGCGGGGGCAACTACGAGCAGTACTTC	CASSLRFTSGGNYEQYF
TRBV18	once	NA	TRBJ2-3	TGTGCCAGCTCACACCCCGGGGGATCCTACACAGATACGCAGTATTTT	CASSHPGGSYTDTQYF
TRBV5-4	NA	TRBD2	TRBJ2-3	TGTGCCAGCAGCCCGCGGGGGGGGTCCGGGGATACGCAGTATTTT	CASSPRGGSGDTQYF
TRBV6-5	NA	TRBD1	TRBJ1-2	TGTGCCAGCAGGCCCAGGGGGCGAAACTATGGCTACACCTTC	CASRPRGRNYGYTF
TRBV7-2	NA	TRBD2	TRBJ2-3	TGTGCCAGCAGCCCTCGCACTTATGGTGGGGGGGCAGATACGCAGTATTTT	CASSPRTYGGGADTQYF
TRBV9	NA	TRBD2	TRBJ2-4	TGTGCCAGCAGGGGAAGCGGACTAGTTGACATTCAGTACTTC	CASRGSGLVDIQYF
TRBV7-9	NA	NA	TRBJ2-6	TGTGCCAGCAGCTTAACACCAGGCTCTGGGGCCAACGTCCTGACTTTC	CASSLTPGSGANVLTF
TRBV28	NA	NA	TRBJ2-4	TGTGCCAGCCGGTCCCCCCAAGTAGCCAAAAACATTCAGTACTTC	CASRSPQVAKNIQYF
TRBV6-4	NA	NA	TRBJ1-2	TGTGCCAGCAGTGACGGAGGTCATGGCTACACCTTC	CASSDGGHGYTF
TRBV5-1	NA	NA	TRBJ2-5	TGCGCCAGCAGCTTGGTTGCCGGGGGAGTCAAAGAGACCCAGTACTTC	CASSLVAGGVKETQYF
TRBV6-5	NA	TRBD2	TRBJ2-1	TGTGCCAGCAACGAGCGGGAGGCCTACAATGAGCAGTTCTTC	CASNEREAYNEQFF
TRBV10-2	NA	NA	TRBJ2-3	TGCGCCAGCAGCGAGGGGGGAGTCCTCGGGTATTTT	CASSEGGVLGYF
TRBV5-5	NA	NA	TRBJ1-2	TGTGCCAGCAGCTTGGTAGGGGATTTGGGGTTTTCTAACTATGGCTACACCTTC	CASSLVGDLGFSNYGYTF
TRBV6-6	NA	NA	TRBJ1-1	TGTGCCAGCAGTTTGACAATGGAGAACACTGAAGCTTTCTTT	CASSLTMENTEAFF
TRBV7-2	NA	TRBD1	TRBJ1-4	TGTGCCAGCAGCTTAGTCCCAGGGGGGCGTGAAAAACTGTTTTTT	CASSLVPGGREKLFF
TRBV27	NA	TRBD2	TRBJ2-1	TGTGCCAGCAGTTTAGGACTAGCGGGGAGGGAGCAGTTCTTC	CASSLGLAGREQFF
TRBV7-2	NA	TRBD2	TRBJ2-1	TGTGCCAGCAGCTTATTTAGCGGGAAGGTCAATGAGCAGTTCTTC	CASSLFSGKVNEQFF
TRBV5-4	NA	NA	TRBJ2-7	TGTGCCAGCAGCTTAGGCGCTGAGCAGTACTTC	CASSLGAEQYF
TRBV19	NA	TRBD1	TRBJ1-5	TGTGCCAGTAGTATCGGCAGGGGGCAATATAGCAATCAGCCCCAGCATTTT	CASSIGRGQYSNQPQHF
TRBV6-2/TRBV6-3	NA	NA	TRBJ2-5	TGTGCCAGCAGTTCGGGGGACAGATACCGAGAGACCCAGTACTTC	CASSSGDRYRETQYF
TRBV7-2	NA	NA	TRBJ1-1	TGTGCCAGCACGGGGCGGAACACTGAAGCTTTCTTT	CASTGRNTEAFF
TRBV7-2	NA	NA	TRBJ2-3	TGTGCCAGCAGCCTCGCGGGGGCCGATACGCAGTATTTT	CASSLAGADTQYF
TRBV7-8	NA	NA	TRBJ1-5	TGTGCCAGCAGCTTAGCGTGGGGGCGCGGGGATCAGCCCCAGCATTTT	CASSLAWGRGDQPQHF
TRBV3-1/TRBV3-2	NA	NA	TRBJ1-2	TGTGCCAGCAGCCAAGAGGGTTCGAGAGGCTACACCTTC	CASSQEGSRGYTF
TRBV3-1/TRBV3-2	NA	TRBD1	TRBJ1-1	TGTGCCAGCAGCCAAGGGACAGGGAACACTGAAGCTTTCTTT	CASSQGTGNTEAFF
TRBV7-2	NA	NA	TRBJ1-1	TGTGCCAGCAGCTTAGAGCACCAGGGTACAGCTTTCTTT	CASSLEHQGTAFF
TRBV27	NA	NA	TRBJ1-4	TGTGCCAGCAGTCCACTCCGGAGTAATGAAAAACTGTTTTTT	CASSPLRSNEKLFF
TRBV19	NA	NA	TRBJ1-5	TGTGCCAGTAGTGTTCCTTTAAGGCAAAGGGGGATTCAGCCCCAGCATTTT	CASSVPLRQRGIQPQHF
TRBV4-2	NA	TRBD2	TRBJ2-1	TGTGCCAGCAGCCAAGATGGACTAGCCTATGAGCAGTTCTTC	CASSQDGLAYEQFF
TRBV19	NA	NA	TRBJ1-5	TGTGCCAGTAGTGGGTTTAATCAGCCCCAGCATTTT	CASSGFNQPQHF
TRBV5-1	NA	NA	TRBJ2-1	TGCGCCAGCAGCTTGGATGGAGGTTCCTACAATGAGCAGTTCTTC	CASSLDGGSYNEQFF
TRBV18	once	NA	TRBJ1-6	TGTGCCAGCTCACCGTTTGCGTGGGATTCACCCCTCCACTTT	CASSPFAWDSPLHF
TRBV3-1/TRBV3-2	NA	NA	TRBJ2-7	TGTGCCAGCGGCGGGCCAAGCTCCTACGAGCAGTACTTC	CASGGPSSYEQYF
TRBV3-1/TRBV3-2	NA	NA	TRBJ1-6	TGTGCCAGCAGCCAAGATCTTGTGTCACCCCTCCACTTT	CASSQDLVSPLHF
TRBV15	NA	NA	TRBJ1-3	TGTGCCACCAGCAGAGATAAAGTTTCTGGAAACACCATATATTTT	CATSRDKVSGNTIYF
TRBV9	NA	NA	TRBJ1-4	TGTGCCAGCAGCGCCCGGTTGGGTACAGGAGCATCTCCTAATGAAAAACTGTTTTTT	CASSARLGTGASPNEKLFF
TRBV12-3/TRBV12-4	once	TRBD1	TRBJ2-5	TGTGCCAGCAGTTCCAGGACAGGTAGCCCTGGGTACTTC	CASSSRTGSPGYF
TRBV4-1	NA	TRBD1	TRBJ1-2	TGCGCCAGCAGCCACCCGCTTGGGACAGGCTATGGCTACACCTTC	CASSHPLGTGYGYTF
TRBV10-1	NA	NA	TRBJ2-2	TGCGCCAGCAGTGACCCGGGATCGGCCAGCACCGGGGAGCTGTTTTTT	CASSDPGSASTGELFF
TRBV10-3	NA	NA	TRBJ1-5	TGTGCCATCAGTGAGTCCTGGGGTCAGGGTAGCCAGCCCCAGCATTTT	CAISESWGQGSQPQHF
TRBV6-5	NA	NA	TRBJ1-1	TGTGCCAGCAGCTCAAACACTGAAGCTTTCTTT	CASSSNTEAFF